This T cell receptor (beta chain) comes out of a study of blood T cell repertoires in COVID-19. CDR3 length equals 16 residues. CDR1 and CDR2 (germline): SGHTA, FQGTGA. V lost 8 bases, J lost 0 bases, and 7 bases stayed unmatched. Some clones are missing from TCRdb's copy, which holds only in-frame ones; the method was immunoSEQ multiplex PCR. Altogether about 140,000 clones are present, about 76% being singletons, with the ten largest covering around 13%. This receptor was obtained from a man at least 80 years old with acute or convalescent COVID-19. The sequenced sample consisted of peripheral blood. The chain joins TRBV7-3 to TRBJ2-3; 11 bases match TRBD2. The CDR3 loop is CASGTSGGVSTDTQYF. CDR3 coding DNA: TGTGCCAGCGGGACTAGCGGTGGGGTAAGCACAGATACGCAGTATTTT.